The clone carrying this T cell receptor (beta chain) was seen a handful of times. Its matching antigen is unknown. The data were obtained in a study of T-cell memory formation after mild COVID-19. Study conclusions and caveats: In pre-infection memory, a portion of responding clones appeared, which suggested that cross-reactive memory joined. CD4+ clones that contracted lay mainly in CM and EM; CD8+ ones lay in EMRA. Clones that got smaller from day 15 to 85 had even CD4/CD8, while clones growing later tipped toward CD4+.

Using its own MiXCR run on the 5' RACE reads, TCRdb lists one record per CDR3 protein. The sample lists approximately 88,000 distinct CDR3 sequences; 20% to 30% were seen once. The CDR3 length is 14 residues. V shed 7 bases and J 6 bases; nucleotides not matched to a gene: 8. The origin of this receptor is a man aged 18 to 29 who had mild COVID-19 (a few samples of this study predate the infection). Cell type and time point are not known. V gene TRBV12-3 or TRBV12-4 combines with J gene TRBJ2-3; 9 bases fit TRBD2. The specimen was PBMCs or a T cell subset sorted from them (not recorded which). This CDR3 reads CASIFSGGGDTQYF. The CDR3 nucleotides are TGTGCCAGCATCTTTAGCGGGGGTGGGGATACGCAGTATTTT.